In this sample, the clone carrying this T cell receptor beta chain turned up a few times. Its antigen is still unknown. The CDR3 contains 13 residues. The germline V gene encodes CDR1 MNHNS and CDR2 SASEGT. Trimming shortened V by 7 bases and J by 3 bases, and 13 bases separated the two germline ends. CD4+CD25+CD127- Tregs, CD4+CD25- non-Tregs, CD4 and CD8 cells were sorted. The data were taken from a study of Tregs in tolerant kidney transplant recipients. Study-wide findings and caveats: Activated donor B cell expansion appeared to reveal the most relevant donor-specific TCRbeta repertoire.

Assay: immunoSEQ multiplex PCR; the TCRdb copy retains only in-frame clones and omits some. The profile covers some 240,000 clones, with 65% to 85% appearing a single time and around 0.64% taken by the ten largest. V usage is TRBV6-1 and J usage is TRBJ2-7; unclear D gene. Sequencing was done on a sample of CD4+ T cells from blood. The clonotype comes from a human donor in good health. For the CDR3, the DNA is TGTGCCAGCATTGTCCCGGGTGGCTACGAGCAGTACTTC. Its protein is CASIVPGGYEQYF.